This T cell receptor beta chain originates from a study of OX40 agonist ivuxolimab in advanced cancers. Background on the study: Of the participants, under 50% had some prior anti-PD-1, anti-PD-L1 or anti-CTLA-4 therapy, which was allowed.

The assay was immunoSEQ multiplex PCR, and TCRdb's table has in-frame clones only and misses some. Here the sample spans 30,000 to 45,000 clones, approximately 79% being singletons. Comments on this clone: Its antigen is still unknown.

Trimming left V 1 base short and J 1 base short, with 5 bases between. Germline-derived CDR1 and CDR2 are SGDLS and YYNGEE. The CDR3 sequence is 13 residues long. Study-wide results and caveats: There were also nonresponders showing low normalized T-cell clonal expansion.

V gene TRBV9 combines with J gene TRBJ2-5; the D is unclear. This receptor was taken from an adult with an advanced solid tumor such as melanoma, head and neck, liver or kidney cancer. This specimen was CD4+ or CD8+ T cells sorted from blood, taken in a trial of the OX40 agonist ivuxolimab. The DNA for the CDR3 is TGTGCCAGCAGCGTAACAGTCCAAGAGACCCAGTACTTC. It is translated as CASSVTVQETQYF.